This T cell receptor beta chain was documented in a study of response to subunit inactivated influenza vaccine. The ends were cut back, 3 bases at V and 2 bases at J, with 11 bases in the middle. In germline, CDR1 is SGDLS, CDR2 YYNGEE. CDR3 length: 14 residues. As to this clonotype: Its antigen remains unknown.

The study's findings and limits: The study's authors posited that every seasonal influenza vaccination enlists few new T cells.

TCRdb processed the RT-PCR reads anew with MiXCR; each CDR3 protein has one entry. The sample lists about 650,000 distinct CDR3 sequences; 15% to 17% were seen once. V gene TRBV9 combines with J gene TRBJ2-5; D call uncertain. Here the sequenced sample was PBMCs from blood, taken less than 13 days after vaccination. The sequence was collected from a man aged 50 to 60 who received an inactivated influenza vaccine. In DNA form, the CDR3 reads TGTGCCAGCAGCGAGAGAGACTTTCAAGAGACCCAGTACTTC. Translation: CASSERDFQETQYF.